This T cell receptor beta chain was captured by sequencing in a study of blood T cell repertoires in COVID-19. As for the study in general: T cells, B-cell-depleted T cells, or PBMCs provided the cDNA or gDNA that served as material.

V gave up 6 bases and J gave up 7 bases; unmatched junction bases: 5. The CDR3 runs to 13 residues. CDR1 is MDHEN, CDR2 SYDVKM, per germline. Authors' data handling: Nucleated cell number was recorded as an estimate derived from reference gene primer amplification. Profiling relied on immunoSEQ multiplex PCR, and the TCRdb table lists in-frame clones only, not all of them. V and J calls and clone size are given by that table; D and trimming were obtained from the DNA. The table includes under 200,000 clones, more than 75% detected once. Sequencing was performed on peripheral blood. This sequence originates from a man younger than 30 with active or convalescent COVID-19. The rearrangement uses TRBV28 and TRBJ1-5; 8 positions match TRBD1. The DNA of the CDR3 is TGTGCCAGCAGCACAGGGGGTGGGCAGCCCCAGCATTTT. It encodes CASSTGGGQPQHF.